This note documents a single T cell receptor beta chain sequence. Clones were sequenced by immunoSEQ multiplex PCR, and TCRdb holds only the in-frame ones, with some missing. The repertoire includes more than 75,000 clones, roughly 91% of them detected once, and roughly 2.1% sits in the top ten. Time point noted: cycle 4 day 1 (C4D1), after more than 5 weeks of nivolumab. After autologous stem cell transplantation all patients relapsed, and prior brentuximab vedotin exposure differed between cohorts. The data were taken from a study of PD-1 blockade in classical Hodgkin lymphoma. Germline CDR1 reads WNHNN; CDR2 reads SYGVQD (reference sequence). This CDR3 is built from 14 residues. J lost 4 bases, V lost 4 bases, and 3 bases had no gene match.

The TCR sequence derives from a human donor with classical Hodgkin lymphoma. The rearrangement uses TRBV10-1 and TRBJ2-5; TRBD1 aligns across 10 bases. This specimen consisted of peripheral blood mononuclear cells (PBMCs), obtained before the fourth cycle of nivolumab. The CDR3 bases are TGCGCCAGCAGTGGACAGGGGGCACGAGAGACCCAGTACTTC. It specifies CASSGQGARETQYF.